This T cell receptor beta chain was sequenced in a study of blood T cell repertoires in COVID-19. As for the study in general: The study drew acute and convalescent COVID-19 samples from the United States, Italy and Spain. Sample material is recorded as cDNA or gDNA derived from T cells, B-cell-depleted T cells, or PBMCs.

Original data processing: Researchers report that nucleated cell counts were estimated from reference gene primer amplification. TCRdb keeps only in-frame clones here, not all; method: immunoSEQ multiplex PCR. The V and J calls and clone size were taken over from that table, and D and trimming were inferred from the DNA. The sample shows about 70,000 clones, 91% of them seen only once. The CDR3 consists of 14 residues. Looked up from germline, CDR1 is SNHLY and CDR2 is FYNNEI. The V gene end was trimmed by 6 bases and the J gene end by 5 bases; junction bases not matched to a gene: 6. The sequenced sample was peripheral blood. This TCR was sampled from a man in his forties or fifties with COVID-19, enrolled during active disease. The chain couples TRBV2 to TRBJ2-1; 8 bases are shared with TRBD2. The CDR3 sequence: CASRVELADNEQFF. The CDR3 nucleotides read TGTGCCAGCAGGGTCGAACTAGCGGACAATGAGCAGTTCTTC. Together with reference TRBV2 and TRBJ2-1, the CDR3 gives the full variable domain: EPEVTQTPSHQVTQMGQEVILRCVPISNHLYFYWYRQILGQKVEFLVSFYNNEISEKSEIFDDQFSVERPDGSNFTLKIRSTKLEDSAMYFCASRVELADNEQFFGPGTRLTVL.